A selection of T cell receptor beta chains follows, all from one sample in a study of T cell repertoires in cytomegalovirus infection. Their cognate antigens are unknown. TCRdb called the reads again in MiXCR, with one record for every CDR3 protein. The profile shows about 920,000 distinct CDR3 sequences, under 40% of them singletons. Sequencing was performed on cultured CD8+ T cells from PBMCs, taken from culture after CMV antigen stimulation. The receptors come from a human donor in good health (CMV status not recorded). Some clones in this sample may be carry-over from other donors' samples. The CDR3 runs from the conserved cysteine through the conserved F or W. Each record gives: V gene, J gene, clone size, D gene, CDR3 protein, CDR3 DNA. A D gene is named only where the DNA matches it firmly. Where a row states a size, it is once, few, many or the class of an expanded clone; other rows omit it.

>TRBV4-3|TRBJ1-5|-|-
CASSQDGGPSNQPQHF
TGCGCCAGCAGCCAAGATGGGGGCCCTAGCAATCAGCCCCAGCATTTT
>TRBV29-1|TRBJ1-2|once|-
CSVEAGWGYTF
TGCAGCGTTGAAGCCGGGTGGGGCTACACCTTC
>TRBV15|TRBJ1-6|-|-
CATSRAGTPSSPLHF
TGTGCCACCAGCAGAGCCGGGACACCTAGTTCACCCCTCCACTTT
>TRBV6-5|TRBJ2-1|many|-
CASSYSRRNEQFF
TGTGCCAGCAGTTACTCCAGGAGAAATGAGCAGTTCTTC
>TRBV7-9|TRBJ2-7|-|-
CASTLSVYEQYF
TGTGCCAGCACCTTATCTGTCTACGAGCAGTACTTC
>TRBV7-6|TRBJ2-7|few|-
CASSLQGTPYEQYF
TGTGCCAGCAGCTTACAGGGTACTCCGTACGAGCAGTACTTC
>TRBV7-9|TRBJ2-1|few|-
CASSFRGPPVGEQFF
TGTGCCAGCAGCTTTCGAGGGCCCCCCGTCGGTGAGCAGTTCTTC
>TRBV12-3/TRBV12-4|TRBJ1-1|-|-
CASSLVFWGAAADAFF
TGTGCCAGCAGTTTGGTATTTTGGGGCGCGGCGGCAGATGCTTTCTTT
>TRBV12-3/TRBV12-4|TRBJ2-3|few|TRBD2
CASSAGGPWDTQYF
TGTGCCAGCAGCGCGGGGGGGCCGTGGGATACGCAGTATTTT
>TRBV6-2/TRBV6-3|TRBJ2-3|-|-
CASGLGAWTDTQYF
TGTGCCAGCGGGTTAGGGGCCTGGACAGATACGCAGTATTTT
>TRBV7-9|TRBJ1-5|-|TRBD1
CASSTVGTAGYGPQHF
TGTGCCAGCAGCACCGTCGGGACAGCCGGCTATGGGCCCCAGCATTTT
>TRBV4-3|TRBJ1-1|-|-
CASSRLLSTEAFF
TGCGCCAGCAGCCGACTATTGAGCACTGAAGCTTTCTTT
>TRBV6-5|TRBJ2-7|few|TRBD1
CATIEWLGQGAHEQYF
TGTGCCACTATCGAGTGGTTGGGACAGGGGGCCCACGAGCAGTACTTC
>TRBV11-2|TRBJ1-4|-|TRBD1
CASSSPGQGGVGNEKLFF
TGTGCCAGCAGCTCGCCGGGACAGGGTGGAGTGGGGAATGAAAAACTGTTTTTT
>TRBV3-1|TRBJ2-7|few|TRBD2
CASSQDGGDYEQYF
TGTGCCAGCAGCCAAGATGGGGGGGACTACGAGCAGTACTTC
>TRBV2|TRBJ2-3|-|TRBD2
CASSAASRLAGGTDTQYF
TGTGCCAGCAGTGCCGCATCCCGACTAGCGGGGGGGACAGATACGCAGTATTTT
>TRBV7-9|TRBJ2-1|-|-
CASSSETLASYNEQFF
TGTGCCAGCAGCTCCGAGACCTTAGCCTCCTACAATGAGCAGTTCTTC
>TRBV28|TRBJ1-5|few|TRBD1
CASSGQGGIRQPQHF
TGTGCCAGCAGCGGGCAGGGGGGGATCAGGCAGCCCCAGCATTTT
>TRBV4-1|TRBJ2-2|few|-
CASSQDLRVSTGELFF
TGCGCCAGCAGCCAAGATCTGAGGGTATCCACCGGGGAGCTGTTTTTT
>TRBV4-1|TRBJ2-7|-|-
CASSQEGVGEGSYEQYF
TGCGCCAGCAGCCAAGAAGGTGTAGGCGAGGGGTCCTACGAGCAGTACTTC
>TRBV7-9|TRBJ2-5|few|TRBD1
CASSTKDREETQYF
TGTGCCAGCAGCACGAAGGACAGGGAAGAGACCCAGTACTTC
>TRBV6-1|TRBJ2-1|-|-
CASNAAGYKEKNEQFF
TGTGCCAGCAACGCTGCAGGGTATAAGGAAAAGAATGAGCAGTTCTTC
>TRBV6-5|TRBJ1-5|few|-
CASRRRRPFLSNQPQHF
TGTGCCAGTAGAAGGAGGCGACCCTTCCTTAGCAATCAGCCCCAGCATTTT
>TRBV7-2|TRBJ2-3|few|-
CASSSVGGYTDTQYF
TGTGCCAGCAGCTCAGTGGGAGGATACACAGATACGCAGTATTTT
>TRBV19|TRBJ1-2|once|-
CASSTVPYEGYTF
TGTGCCAGCTCGACAGTCCCCTATGAAGGCTACACCTTC
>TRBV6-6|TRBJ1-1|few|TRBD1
CASSYGDRPLNTEAFF
TGTGCCAGCAGTTACGGGGACAGGCCTTTGAACACTGAAGCTTTCTTT
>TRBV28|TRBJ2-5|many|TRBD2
CASSLAGGWETQYF
TGTGCCAGCAGTTTAGCGGGGGGCTGGGAGACCCAGTACTTC
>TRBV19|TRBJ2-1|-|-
CASSIRGFLYNEQFF
TGTGCCAGTAGCATCCGGGGGTTTCTATACAATGAGCAGTTCTTC
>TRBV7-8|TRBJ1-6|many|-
CASSQKRAYNSPLHF
TGTGCCAGCAGCCAAAAGCGGGCCTATAATTCACCCCTCCACTTT
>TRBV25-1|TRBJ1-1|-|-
CASSDWTGNTEAFF
TGTGCCAGCAGTGACTGGACGGGGAACACTGAAGCTTTCTTT
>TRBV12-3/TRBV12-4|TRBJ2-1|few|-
CASSSWGEQFF
TGTGCCAGCAGTTCCTGGGGTGAGCAGTTCTTC
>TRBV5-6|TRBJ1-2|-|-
CASSFSAGYTF
TGTGCCAGCAGCTTTTCTGCTGGCTACACCTTC
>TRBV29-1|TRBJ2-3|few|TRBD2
CSADSGTGDTQYF
TGCAGCGCCGACAGCGGGACGGGAGATACGCAGTATTTT
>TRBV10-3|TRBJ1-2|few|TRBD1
CAIRLGTGVSPGYGYTF
TGTGCCATCCGGCTAGGGACAGGGGTGTCGCCTGGCTATGGCTACACCTTC
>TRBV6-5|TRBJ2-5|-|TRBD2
CASSYTGLAGGRQETQYF
TGTGCCAGCAGTTACACCGGACTAGCGGGGGGTCGACAAGAGACCCAGTACTTC
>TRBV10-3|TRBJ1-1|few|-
CAISEERDTEAFF
TGTGCCATCAGTGAAGAAAGGGACACTGAAGCTTTCTTT
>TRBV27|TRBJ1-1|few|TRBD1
CATYRGTEAFF
TGTGCCACTTACAGGGGTACTGAAGCTTTCTTT
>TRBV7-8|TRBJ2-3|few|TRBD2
CASSLESSGLLNTQYF
TGTGCCAGCAGCTTAGAGTCTAGCGGGTTATTAAATACGCAGTATTTT
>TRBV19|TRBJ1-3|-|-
CASRGSGQPTDSGNTIYF
TGTGCCAGTAGAGGTTCAGGACAGCCGACTGACTCTGGAAACACCATATATTTT
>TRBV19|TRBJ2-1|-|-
CASSMAGPINEQFF
TGTGCCAGTAGTATGGCAGGGCCTATTAATGAGCAGTTCTTC
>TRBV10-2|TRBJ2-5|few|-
CASSESNRATYQETQYF
TGCGCCAGCAGTGAGTCGAACCGGGCTACGTACCAAGAGACCCAGTACTTC
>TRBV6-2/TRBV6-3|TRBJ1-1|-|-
CASSYYSRKKNTEAFF
TGTGCCAGCAGTTACTATAGCAGAAAGAAGAACACTGAAGCTTTCTTT
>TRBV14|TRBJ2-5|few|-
CASSQDLEAEETQYF
TGTGCCAGCAGCCAAGATCTGGAGGCAGAGGAGACCCAGTACTTC
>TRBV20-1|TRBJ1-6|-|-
CSARGNDEGALSPLHF
TGCAGTGCTAGAGGAAATGACGAAGGGGCGCTTTCACCCCTCCACTTT
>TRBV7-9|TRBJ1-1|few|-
CASSLGRRPEAFF
TGTGCCAGCAGCCTAGGAAGACGTCCGGAAGCTTTCTTT
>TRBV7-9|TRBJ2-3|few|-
CASTPSADTQYF
TGTGCCAGCACCCCGAGCGCAGATACGCAGTATTTT
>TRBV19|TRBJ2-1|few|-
CASTNYPVHNEQFF
TGTGCCAGTACCAATTACCCAGTACACAATGAGCAGTTCTTC
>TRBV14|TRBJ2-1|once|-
CASSQAGARYNEQFF
TGTGCCAGCAGCCAAGCAGGGGCGAGATACAATGAGCAGTTCTTC
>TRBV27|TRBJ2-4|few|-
CASSSGSGKNIQYF
TGTGCCAGCAGTTCAGGGTCTGGCAAAAACATTCAGTACTTC
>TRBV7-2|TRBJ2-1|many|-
CASSSTGSYNEQFF
TGTGCCAGCAGCTCGACAGGCTCCTACAATGAGCAGTTCTTC
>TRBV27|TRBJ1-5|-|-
CASSFGAGASPQHF
TGTGCCAGCAGTTTCGGGGCAGGGGCCAGCCCCCAGCATTTT
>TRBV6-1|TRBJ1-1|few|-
CASRGDMGANTEAFF
TGTGCCAGCAGGGGGGATATGGGGGCGAACACTGAAGCTTTCTTT
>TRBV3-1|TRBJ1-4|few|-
CASSRTLGEKLFF
TGTGCCAGCAGTCGTACTCTCGGGGAAAAACTGTTTTTT
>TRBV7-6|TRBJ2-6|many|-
CASSSSPGANVLTF
TGTGCCAGCAGCAGCTCCCCTGGGGCCAACGTCCTGACTTTC
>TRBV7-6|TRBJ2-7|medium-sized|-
CASSLAFSYEQYF
TGTGCCAGCAGCTTGGCATTTTCCTACGAGCAGTACTTC
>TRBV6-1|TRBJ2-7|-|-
CASSRSGTASYEQYF
TGTGCCAGCAGTAGATCCGGGACTGCTTCCTACGAGCAGTACTTC
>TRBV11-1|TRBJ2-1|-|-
CASNIQELPYNEQFF
TGTGCCAGCAACATACAGGAGTTACCCTACAATGAGCAGTTCTTC
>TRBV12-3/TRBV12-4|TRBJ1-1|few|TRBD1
CASSLYLQGTSSNTEAFF
TGTGCCAGCAGTTTGTATTTACAGGGGACCTCCTCGAACACTGAAGCTTTCTTT
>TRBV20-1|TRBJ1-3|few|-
CSALPDLSSGNTIYF
TGCAGTGCTCTACCTGACCTAAGCTCTGGAAACACCATATATTTT